This paragraph covers one TCR beta chain sequence. Its antigen is currently not known. The input lacks base qualities; no much larger clone sits a single base away. The data derive from a study of blood T cell repertoires in COVID-19 (dated by TCRdb to about 2020). General notes on the study: Samples covering the acute and convalescent phases of COVID-19 were provided by collaborators in the United States, Italy and Spain. The prospective study material was composed of cDNA or gDNA derived from T cells, B-cell-depleted T cells, or PBMCs. The dataset comprised deeply sampled blood TCRbeta repertoires from subjects exposed to, actively infected with, or recovered from COVID-19. The repertoires were released in a freely available public database meant as a resource for research on the immune response to SARS-CoV-2. The samples were drawn from two sources: the first 160 participants of the ongoing ImmuneRACE study, and 1,000 to 1,500 subjects contributed by 6 global collaborators. A de-identified subject ID, COVID-19 status, age in years and sex were almost always included in the sample metadata. HLA class I and class II types, where available, came from metadata supplied by the sample provider rather than from assay-based typing.

Results the study describes overall, beyond this receptor: The quantity of clinical and demographic metadata differed by source and by participant and was supplied without curation.

The CDR3 measures 12 amino acids from cysteine to phenylalanine. The read is trimmed to its CDR3 DNA, 36 bases read in frame from base 1. From a lookup of the germline V gene, CDR1 and CDR2 are MNHEY and SVGAGI. V sheds 7 bases and J sheds 6 bases, leaving 12 bases between their ends. Whole blood was collected in K2EDTA tubes by collaborating institutions according to the institutions' own protocols. For TCRbeta analysis, collaborators shipped samples as frozen whole blood, isolated PBMCs, or DNA extracted from either of those sample types. The immunoSEQ Assay, a bias-controlled multiplex PCR, was used to amplify TCRbeta CDR3 regions from genomic DNA. Concerning the study's data processing: The number of nucleated cells in each sample was estimated from the amplification of reference gene primers within the assay. To quantify the absolute abundance of each unique TCRbeta CDR3 rearrangement, sequence reads were collapsed and filtered. For each sample, productive Simpson clonality was calculated as the square root of Simpson's diversity index over productive rearrangements. This is the immuneACCESS table as TCRdb keeps it, with only in-frame sequences that have V and J called. A part of the clones is gone; compared with another copy, unresolved V genes explain less than half, and the rest is unexplained. The V and J calls and clone size are taken from that table; D and trimming were inferred from the DNA. The sample yields fewer than 300,000 clones; approximately 84% were counted once. The top ten constitute around 9.1% of the sample.

The sequence derives from a human donor in a cohort sampled during active COVID-19. The sample consisted of peripheral blood. Recombination linked TRBV6-5 to TRBJ1-1; the D gene lacks a confident call. The DNA sequence reads TGTGCCAGCATGGGAGTGGGCGCTGAAGCTTTCTTT. Translated, this is CASMGVGAEAFF.